A selection of T cell receptor beta chains follows, all from one sample in a study of T-cell reconstitution after alpha-beta-depleted transplantation in children. Each CDR3 protein gets one entry after TCRdb re-called the PCR reads with MiXCR. Counted here are 210,000 or so distinct CDR3 sequences, 8% to 10% occurring once; the ten biggest clones make up over 5.5%. The sample consisted of PBMCs from the stem cell graft donor, taken from the stem cell graft. These receptors were collected from a human donor who donated a stem cell graft to a child with acute lymphoblastic leukemia. The CDR3 runs from the conserved cysteine through the conserved F or W. The order of the fields is J gene, V gene, CDR3 protein.

J gene: TRBJ2-1; V gene: TRBV20-1; CDR3 protein: CSARGWAGPNYNEQFF
J gene: TRBJ2-5; V gene: TRBV6-2/TRBV6-3; CDR3 protein: CASSYTSPRFDRETQYF
J gene: TRBJ1-1; V gene: TRBV7-2; CDR3 protein: CASSQTFTTEAFF
J gene: TRBJ1-6; V gene: TRBV20-1; CDR3 protein: CSARERTVNVNSPLHF
J gene: TRBJ1-5; V gene: TRBV5-1; CDR3 protein: CASSWGPTGLSNQPQHF
J gene: TRBJ2-3; V gene: TRBV10-1; CDR3 protein: CASSDAGRSTDTQYF
J gene: TRBJ2-7; V gene: TRBV7-2; CDR3 protein: CASRKGQKSSYEQYF
J gene: TRBJ2-7; V gene: TRBV7-9; CDR3 protein: CASSLIRKGDTYEQYF
J gene: TRBJ2-7; V gene: TRBV11-3; CDR3 protein: CASSRGQGKPYEQYF
J gene: TRBJ2-1; V gene: TRBV6-1; CDR3 protein: CASSLAGEISYNEQFF
J gene: TRBJ1-1; V gene: TRBV5-1; CDR3 protein: CARPTDYPTGTRNTEAFF
J gene: TRBJ2-3; V gene: TRBV10-2; CDR3 protein: CASRDSGGADTQYF
J gene: TRBJ2-5; V gene: TRBV7-2; CDR3 protein: CASSLWTSAETQYF
J gene: TRBJ2-7; V gene: TRBV19; CDR3 protein: CASSIRSQVSYEQYF
J gene: TRBJ2-5; V gene: TRBV6-6; CDR3 protein: CASKKGLAETQYF
J gene: TRBJ1-1; V gene: TRBV12-3/TRBV12-4; CDR3 protein: CASSFFGMREAFF
J gene: TRBJ2-7; V gene: TRBV12-3/TRBV12-4; CDR3 protein: CASSLGGDEQYF
J gene: TRBJ2-2; V gene: TRBV6-5; CDR3 protein: CASSPQSTGELFF
J gene: TRBJ2-5; V gene: TRBV20-1; CDR3 protein: CSGKKPSGGLQETQYF
J gene: TRBJ2-7; V gene: TRBV7-8; CDR3 protein: CASSITRTGDYEQYF
J gene: TRBJ1-1; V gene: TRBV20-1; CDR3 protein: CSARVKGRNTEAFF
J gene: TRBJ1-5; V gene: TRBV20-1; CDR3 protein: CSARDPMLLIEHQPQHF
J gene: TRBJ1-1; V gene: TRBV6-5; CDR3 protein: CASSSRDSTTLPNTEAFF
J gene: TRBJ1-6; V gene: TRBV3-1; CDR3 protein: CASSQESPRSYNSPLHF
J gene: TRBJ2-1; V gene: TRBV7-2; CDR3 protein: CASSLAGGRTYNEQFF
J gene: TRBJ2-1; V gene: TRBV7-9; CDR3 protein: CATTPGFSYNEQFF
J gene: TRBJ2-7; V gene: TRBV11-2; CDR3 protein: CASSLATPTNEQYF
J gene: TRBJ1-1; V gene: TRBV11-2; CDR3 protein: CASSLSVNTEAFF
J gene: TRBJ1-2; V gene: TRBV25-1; CDR3 protein: CASSDEIQVGFGYTF
J gene: TRBJ1-5; V gene: TRBV20-1; CDR3 protein: CSARGEQGFVNQPQHF
J gene: TRBJ2-4; V gene: TRBV27; CDR3 protein: CASSSQTSGAKNIQYF
J gene: TRBJ2-7; V gene: TRBV6-1; CDR3 protein: CASEFTGGPYEQYF
J gene: TRBJ2-3; V gene: TRBV6-5; CDR3 protein: CASSRSRVQYF
J gene: TRBJ1-5; V gene: TRBV27; CDR3 protein: CARECSNQPQHF
J gene: TRBJ2-7; V gene: TRBV7-2; CDR3 protein: CASSSQISSSLGAEQYF
J gene: TRBJ1-1; V gene: TRBV25-1; CDR3 protein: CASSENTEAFF
J gene: TRBJ2-3; V gene: TRBV12-3/TRBV12-4; CDR3 protein: CASSPYLGTGSTDTQYF
J gene: TRBJ2-2; V gene: TRBV4-2; CDR3 protein: CASSPGTGGLNTGELFF
J gene: TRBJ2-7; V gene: TRBV27; CDR3 protein: CASSTRAPYEQYF
J gene: TRBJ1-5; V gene: TRBV12-3/TRBV12-4; CDR3 protein: CASSFSWGRDGNQPQHF
J gene: TRBJ1-1; V gene: TRBV3-1; CDR3 protein: CASSQEGQRGKAFF
J gene: TRBJ2-3; V gene: TRBV20-1; CDR3 protein: CSAPNRARSTDTQYF
J gene: TRBJ2-5; V gene: TRBV20-1; CDR3 protein: CSASRPAKSRETQYF
J gene: TRBJ2-2; V gene: TRBV6-1; CDR3 protein: CASREPGLAGSGELFF
J gene: TRBJ2-7; V gene: TRBV27; CDR3 protein: CASGRPYEQYF
J gene: TRBJ1-1; V gene: TRBV5-1; CDR3 protein: CASSVFGGLEAFF
J gene: TRBJ1-2; V gene: TRBV20-1; CDR3 protein: CSARPGLNYGYTF
J gene: TRBJ2-7; V gene: TRBV19; CDR3 protein: CASSIALAGGRGEQYF
J gene: TRBJ1-1; V gene: TRBV5-1; CDR3 protein: CASSHDGNTEAFF
J gene: TRBJ1-5; V gene: TRBV12-3/TRBV12-4; CDR3 protein: CASRPRGGNQPQHF
J gene: TRBJ1-2; V gene: TRBV19; CDR3 protein: CASSSVRGSNYGYTF
J gene: TRBJ1-5; V gene: TRBV18; CDR3 protein: CASSLGRNNQPQHF
J gene: TRBJ2-2; V gene: TRBV12-3/TRBV12-4; CDR3 protein: CASRGQSGTNTGELFF